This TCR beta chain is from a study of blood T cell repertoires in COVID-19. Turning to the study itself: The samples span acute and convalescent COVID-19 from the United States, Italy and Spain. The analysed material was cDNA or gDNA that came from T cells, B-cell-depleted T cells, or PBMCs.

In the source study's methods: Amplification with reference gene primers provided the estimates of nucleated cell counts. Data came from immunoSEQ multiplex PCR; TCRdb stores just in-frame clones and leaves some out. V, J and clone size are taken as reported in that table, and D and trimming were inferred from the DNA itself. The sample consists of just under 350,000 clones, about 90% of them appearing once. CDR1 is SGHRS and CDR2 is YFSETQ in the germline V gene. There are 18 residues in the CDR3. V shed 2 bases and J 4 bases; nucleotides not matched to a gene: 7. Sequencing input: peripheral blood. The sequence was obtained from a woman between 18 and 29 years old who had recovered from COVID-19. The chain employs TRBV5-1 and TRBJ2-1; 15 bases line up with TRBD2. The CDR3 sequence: CASSFNIGTSGRYNEQFF. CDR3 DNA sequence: TGCGCCAGCAGCTTCAATATAGGGACTAGCGGGAGGTACAATGAGCAGTTCTTC.